This T cell receptor beta chain derives from a study of cytomegalovirus exposure and HLA in healthy donors. Study outcomes and limitations: Most TCR sequences were seen very rarely across donors, but some public TCRs occurred in many. Highly shared variants forming one cluster were likely a sequencing artifact. Upon later analysis, TCR association rates were observed to vary by HLA locus, being highest for DRB1 and lowest for HLA-C.

Healthy bone marrow donors made up the donor group. The study ran its PCR with 60 Vbeta and 13 Jbeta primers. Repertoires were generated with immunoSEQ multiplex PCR, while TCRdb's copy carries only in-frame clones and drops some. Of about 98,000 clones in the sample, around 86% were seen once. A note on this clone: Its specificity is unknown. An end of the junction does not agree with germline; a read error may underlie this.

The CDR3 spans 13 residues. Germline-derived CDR1 and CDR2 are GTSNPN and SVGIG (reference sequence). The chain uses TRBV30 and TRBJ1-2; D is perhaps TRBD1 (5 bases). The TCR was taken from a female donor in good health and CMV-seropositive. Material for sequencing was PBMCs. Here the CDR3 DNA reads TGTGCCTGGGACCGACAGTCTAACTATGGCTACCCCTTC. Translated, it gives CAWDRQSNYGYPF.